The 18 T cell receptor beta chains given below trace back to one sample, sequenced in a study of CD8 T cells in Susac syndrome. Reverse transcription of about 0.45 to 1 ug RNA was performed with random hexamers. TCRdb re-called the immunoSEQ multiplex PCR reads through MiXCR, storing one row per CDR3 protein. The table includes fewer than 350,000 distinct CDR3 sequences, 70% to 90% detected once. The sequenced material came from CD8+ T cells from PBMCs. All receptors derive from a human donor with multiple sclerosis.

The chain's CDR3 is CASSDGRKTLNTEAFF. The CDR3, as DNA: TGTGCCAGCAGTGATGGCAGAAAGACTTTGAACACTGAAGCTTTCTTT. The chain combines TRBV2 with TRBJ1-1; no clear D. The germline V and J ends were trimmed by 3 bases and 0 bases, with 14 bases remaining between them. The V gene's germline CDR1 is SNHLY and CDR2 FYNNEI. The CDR3 has 16 amino acids.

The chain couples TRBV27 to TRBJ2-1; TRBD2 matches at 7 bases. The V and J ends lost 2 bases and 0 bases, in that order; junction bases with no gene match: 7. The germline CDR1 and CDR2 sequences are MNHEY and SMNVEV (reference sequence). CDR3 length: 17 residues. CDR3: CASSLGSSGGSYNEQFF. The CDR3 region has the DNA TGTGCCAGCAGTTTAGGGTCTAGCGGAGGCTCCTACAATGAGCAGTTCTTC.

The CDR3 region has the DNA TGCGCCAGCAGCCAAGATCTGGGCAGGGGAGGGGACGAGCAGTACTTC. Residues: CASSQDLGRGGDEQYF. The chain links TRBV4-3 to TRBJ2-7; D perhaps matches TRBD2 (7 bases). The CDR3 sequence is 16 residues long. Germline V gene sequence: CDR1 LGHNA, CDR2 YSLEER. V lost 0 bases and J 5 bases, leaving 17 bases between the germline ends.

This sequence joins TRBV28 and TRBJ2-6, with D maybe TRBD1 (6 bases). This CDR3 contains 15 residues. V was cut by 8 bases and J by 0 bases, with 11 bases left in between. Per germline, CDR1 MDHEN and CDR2 SYDVKM. The CDR3 DNA reads as TGTGCCAGCGTGGACAGCCTCTCTGGGGCCAACGTCCTGACTTTC. Its protein is CASVDSLSGANVLTF. Together with reference TRBV28 and TRBJ2-6, the CDR3 gives the full variable domain: DVKVTQSSRYLVKRTGEKVFLECVQDMDHENMFWYRQDPGLGLRLIYFSYDVKMKEKGDIPEGYSVSREKKERFSLILESASTNQTSMYLCASVDSLSGANVLTFGAGSRLTVL.

This rearrangement joins TRBV7-6 to TRBJ2-7; 7 bases fit TRBD1. V shed 5 bases and J 0 bases; nucleotides not matched to a gene: 7. Germline assignment: CDR1 SGHVS and CDR2 FNYEAQ. This CDR3 is 15 amino acids long. The CDR3, as DNA: TGTGCCAGCAGCGAGGGACAGTCCTTCTCCTACGAGCAGTACTTC. Its translation is CASSEGQSFSYEQYF.

The sample holds one count of this clonotype. The chain recombines TRBV6-2 or TRBV6-3 with TRBJ1-5; a possible D gene is TRBD1 (6 bases). The germline V and J ends were trimmed by 4 bases and 2 bases, with 12 bases remaining between them. The CDR3 runs 15 residues. Germline V gene lookup returns CDR1 MNHEY and CDR2 SVGEGT. CDR3 DNA sequence: TGTGCCAGCAGTTCCCGGACAGAGGGCAATCAGCCCCAGCATTTT. Encoded protein: CASSSRTEGNQPQHF.

V and J are TRBV12-3 or TRBV12-4 and TRBJ2-2; TRBD1 might be the D (6 bases). The CDR3 covers 15 residues. The V end was cut by 5 bases, the J end by 0 bases, with 10 bases between. The CDR3, as DNA: TGTGCCAGCAGTAACAGGGACACGAACACCGGGGAGCTGTTTTTT. It yields the protein CASSNRDTNTGELFF.

The chain carries TRBV7-2 and TRBJ2-6; TRBD1 aligns across 7 bases. The CDR3 has 19 residues. Germline V gives CDR1 SGHTA, CDR2 FQGNSA. Trimming at V came to 1 base and at J to 4 bases, leaving 13 bases not matched to a gene. The CDR3 loop reads CASSLDPGQPSEGANVLTF. In nucleotides, the CDR3 is TGTGCCAGCAGCTTAGACCCGGGACAGCCCTCGGAAGGGGCCAACGTCCTGACTTTC.

This clonotype was found once. The rearrangement joins TRBV28 to TRBJ2-3; 8 bases fit TRBD2. CDR3 size: 16 residues. Germline values: CDR1 MDHEN, CDR2 SYDVKM. V was pared by 5 bases and J by 2 bases, with 9 bases of the junction left unmatched. The CDR3, as DNA: TGTGCCAGCAGTACGGGGGCGGGAGGCAACACAGATACGCAGTATTTT. As protein: CASSTGAGGNTDTQYF.

There are a few counts of this clonotype. This chain links TRBV6-1 with TRBJ1-1; 7 bases align to TRBD1. The germline V gene has CDR1 MNHNS and CDR2 SASEGT. The ends lost 8 bases at V and 7 bases at J; junction bases unmatched: 13. CDR3 length: 14 residues. For the CDR3, the DNA is TGTGCCAGCGGGACAGAAACAGGGGTCGTTGAAGCTTTCTTT. Amino acid sequence: CASGTETGVVEAFF.

J is TRBJ2-7 and V is TRBV6-2 or TRBV6-3; possible D gene TRBD2, 5 bases. Germline values: CDR1 MNHEY, CDR2 SVGEGT. The V and J ends lost 5 bases and 0 bases respectively, with 14 bases between them. The CDR3 runs to 15 residues. The CDR3 DNA reads TGTGCCAGCAGTCTCCCCGGACTGGACTCCTACGAGCAGTACTTC. It is translated as CASSLPGLDSYEQYF.

The chain couples TRBV5-8 to TRBJ2-1; D not resolved. Germline values: CDR1 SGHTS, CDR2 YDEGEE. Trimming took 0 bases from V and 6 from J, leaving 10 bases between them. This CDR3 is built from 14 residues. The CDR3 DNA reads TGTGCCAGCAGCTTGGCCGAAGTCCCCAATGAGCAGTTCTTC. Its protein product is CASSLAEVPNEQFF. Together with reference TRBV5-8 and TRBJ2-1, the CDR3 gives the full variable domain: EAGVTQSPTHLIKTRGQQATLRCSPISGHTSVYWYQQALGLGLQFLLWYDEGEERNRGNFPPRFSGRQFPNYSSELNVNALELEDSALYLCASSLAEVPNEQFFGPGTRLTVL.

The chain joins TRBV6-2 or TRBV6-3 to TRBJ1-1; 7 bases line up with TRBD1. Per the germline V gene, CDR1 is MNHEY and CDR2 is SVGEGT. The J segment lost 5 bases and the V segment lost 5 bases, leaving 8 bases of the junction unmatched. The CDR3 is 14 amino acids. CDR3 coding DNA: TGTGCCAGCAGTACCCTGACAGGGTGGACTGAAGCTTTCTTT. The encoded protein is CASSTLTGWTEAFF.

The rearrangement links TRBV6-2 or TRBV6-3 to TRBJ2-4; D gene ambiguous. The CDR3 contains 17 residues. The V end lost 8 bases, the J end lost 0 bases, and 20 bases lay between the germline ends. Germline lookup yields CDR1 MNHEY and CDR2 SVGEGT. The CDR3 loop is CASDSFLYRSAKNIQYF. CDR3 sequence (DNA): TGTGCCAGCGACTCTTTCCTTTACCGTTCAGCCAAAAACATTCAGTACTTC.

The genes are TRBV7-9 and TRBJ1-2; TRBD1 is a possible D gene (5 bases). CDR3 length: 18 residues. From germline, CDR1 is SEHNR and CDR2 FQNEAQ (reference sequence). The V and J ends lost 5 bases and 2 bases respectively, with 24 bases between them. CDR3 bases: TGTGCCAGCAGCCGAGCCCCAGGGATACCCACTTCCAACTATGGCTACACCTTC. It specifies CASSRAPGIPTSNYGYTF.

This clonotype was counted once. The chain recombines TRBV7-9 with TRBJ2-7, with 8 bases identical to TRBD1. CDR1 SEHNR and CDR2 FQNEAQ come from the germline V gene (reference sequence). The CDR3 contains 13 residues. V shed 5 bases and J 3 bases; nucleotides not matched to a gene: 3. CDR3 residues: CASSATGGYEQYF. The CDR3 region has the DNA TGTGCCAGCAGCGCTACAGGGGGCTACGAGCAGTACTTC.

This clonotype was recorded once. The chain uses TRBV27 and TRBJ1-2; D remains ambiguous. V lost 4 bases to trimming and J lost 6 bases, with 15 bases between them. The CDR3 spans 14 residues. Germline V gives CDR1 MNHEY, CDR2 SMNVEV (reference sequence). The DNA of the CDR3 is TGTGCCAGCAGTTCGGGATTCGGGAGGAATGGCTACACCTTC. This sequence encodes CASSSGFGRNGYTF.

The chain carries TRBV5-4 and TRBJ2-3, with 9 nucleotides matching TRBD2. The CDR3 is 20 residues long. CDR1 and CDR2 from the germline V gene are SGHNT and YYREEE (reference sequence). J lost 3 bases, V lost 0 bases, and 17 bases had no gene match. The CDR3 protein is CASSLDGAGIAGGPTDTQYF. In DNA, the CDR3 is TGTGCCAGCAGCTTGGATGGGGCGGGGATCGCGGGAGGGCCGACAGATACGCAGTATTTT.